This record concerns one T cell receptor (beta chain) sequence. Antigen unknown. Constant-segment primers and 5'RACE yielded cDNA libraries for TCR alpha and TCR beta, each carrying sample barcodes and UMIs. TCRdb recomputed calls from the 5' RACE reads with MiXCR, one row per CDR3 protein. Of about 350,000 distinct CDR3 sequences detected, roughly an eighth appear once; the ten largest clones hold about 24%. This entry is derived from a study of T-cell memory formation after mild COVID-19. Study results and limitations: The CD4+ clones that contracted clustered mainly within CM and EM, and the CD8+ clones concentrated in EMRA.

The CDR3 runs to 16 residues. With V trimmed by 6 bases and J by 3 bases, 7 bases remained unmatched. Germline assignment: CDR1 MNHEY and CDR2 SMNVEV (reference sequence). Sequenced sample: PBMCs or a T cell subset sorted from them (not recorded which). The TCR was taken from a man younger than 35 who had mild COVID-19 (a few samples of this study predate the infection). Cell type and time point are not known. This chain links TRBV27 with TRBJ2-3; 12 bases are a match to TRBD2. The CDR3 region is CASSSILAGGTDTQYF. The CDR3 DNA sequence: TGTGCCAGCAGCTCGATACTAGCGGGGGGAACAGATACGCAGTATTTT.